The 20 T cell receptor beta chains below were found in one sample sequenced in a study of T-cell reconstitution after alpha-beta-depleted transplantation in children. TCRbeta library construction was performed incorporating unique molecular identifiers. One entry per CDR3 protein results from TCRdb running MiXCR on the PCR reads. This table holds around 400,000 distinct CDR3 sequences, roughly 10% found once. The sample here was PBMCs from the stem cell graft donor, taken from the stem cell graft. These receptors originate from a human donor who donated a stem cell graft to a child with acute myeloid leukemia.

The J gene is TRBJ2-5, the V gene TRBV6-5; 7 positions match TRBD2. CDR3 length equals 16 residues. With 6 bases clipped from V and 5 bases from J, the junction kept 15 bases outside the gene matches. Germline CDR1 is MNHEY and CDR2 is SVGAGI. CDR3 amino acids: CASSYRRGLGAETQYF. As DNA, the CDR3 is TGTGCCAGCAGCTACAGGCGGGGGTTGGGAGCCGAGACCCAGTACTTC.

This clonotype was detected ten times or more. V and J are TRBV9 and TRBJ2-1; possible D gene TRBD1, 5 bases. The CDR3 is made up of 14 amino acids. Per germline, CDR1 SGDLS and CDR2 YYNGEE. V was trimmed by 3 bases and J by 3 bases, leaving 10 bases between them. Here the CDR3 reads CASSGGGGYNEQFF. The CDR3 DNA reads TGTGCCAGCAGCGGGGGCGGCGGCTACAATGAGCAGTTCTTC.

This clonotype was observed a few times. The V call is TRBV7-2, the J call TRBJ1-1; D call uncertain. The V gene's germline CDR1 is SGHTA and CDR2 FQGNSA. V gave up 4 bases and J gave up 5 bases, with 14 bases separating them. CDR3 size: 14 residues. CDR3 nucleotides: TGTGCCAGCAGCTCTCCTTCCGGAAAGACTGAAGCTTTCTTT. Amino acid sequence: CASSSPSGKTEAFF.

There are many counts of this clonotype. V is TRBV2 and J is TRBJ2-7, with 10 positions matching TRBD2. The germline V gene has CDR1 SNHLY and CDR2 FYNNEI. The junction had 11 bases not matched to a gene; V was cut back by 3 bases and J by 0 bases. The CDR3 sequence is 18 residues long. The CDR3 loop is CASSDNRLAGTSSYEQYF. The CDR3 bases are TGTGCCAGCAGTGATAACCGACTAGCGGGCACCTCCTCCTACGAGCAGTACTTC.

This clonotype was seen at least ten times. The rearrangement links TRBV7-8 to TRBJ1-5; D gene ambiguous. Germline-derived CDR1 and CDR2 are SGHVS and FQNEAQ. Trimming removed 5 bases from V and 10 bases from J, with 9 bases in between. CDR3 length: 11 residues. The CDR3 protein is CASSLGGPQHF. CDR3 coding DNA: TGTGCCAGCAGCCTGGGAGGCCCCCAGCATTTT.

This clonotype was found many times. J is TRBJ2-1 and V is TRBV7-3; 10 bases map to TRBD2. The CDR3 sequence is 15 residues long. Germline V gene data show CDR1 as SGHTA and CDR2 as FQGTGA. The J segment lost 9 bases and the V segment lost 5 bases, leaving 10 bases of the junction unmatched. The CDR3 nucleotides read TGTGCCAGCAGCCAAAGCGGGGGGGCGTTGGTTGAGCAGTTCTTC. This translates into CASSQSGGALVEQFF.

A few counts support this clonotype. This chain joins TRBV2 and TRBJ2-5; 11 bases match TRBD2. In germline, CDR1 is SNHLY, CDR2 FYNNEI. V was clipped by 7 bases and J by 4 bases; unmatched bases: 8. This CDR3 comprises 15 residues. The CDR3 DNA reads TGTGCCAGCACCCGACTAGCGGGGCTCGGAGAGACCCAGTACTTC. As protein: CASTRLAGLGETQYF.

This clonotype was detected only a few times. The chain couples TRBV7-9 to TRBJ2-1; 10 nucleotides align to TRBD2. Looked up from germline, CDR1 is SEHNR and CDR2 is FQNEAQ (reference sequence). The CDR3 extends over 15 amino acids. J lost 5 bases, V lost 5 bases, and 6 bases had no gene match. This chain's CDR3 is CASSGWTSGNNEQFF. CDR3 coding DNA: TGTGCCAGCAGCGGGTGGACTAGCGGAAACAATGAGCAGTTCTTC.

This clonotype was seen a handful of times. V is TRBV5-1 and J is TRBJ1-2; no definite D call. Germline CDR1 is SGHRS and CDR2 is YFSETQ. V shed 0 bases and J shed 7 bases, with 13 bases lying between them. CDR3 length: 14 amino acids. CDR3 amino acids: CASSLADEAGGYTF. The CDR3 bases are TGCGCCAGCAGCTTGGCGGATGAGGCTGGTGGCTACACCTTC.

This clonotype was observed a few times. The chain couples TRBV29-1 to TRBJ1-2, with a weak D call TRBD1 (5 bases). Trimming cost V 8 bases and J 2 bases, with 9 bases left between them. This CDR3 spans 11 amino acids. Per the germline V gene, CDR1 is SQVTM and CDR2 is ANQGSEA. The CDR3 spells CSIRDNYGYTF. CDR3 DNA: TGCAGCATCCGGGACAACTATGGCTACACCTTC.

A few counts support this clonotype. The chain carries TRBV4-3 and TRBJ1-3; possibly TRBD1 for D (6 bases). The CDR3 runs 17 residues. Germline V CDR1 and CDR2: LGHNA, YSLEER. The V end was cut by 0 bases, the J end by 0 bases, with 12 bases between. The CDR3 reads CASSQDLRGSSGNTIYF. The DNA for the CDR3 is TGCGCCAGCAGCCAAGACTTGAGGGGGTCCTCTGGAAACACCATATATTTT.

This clonotype was detected many times. V and J are TRBV6-5 and TRBJ2-5, with D possibly matching TRBD1 (5 bases). From germline, CDR1 is MNHEY and CDR2 SVGAGI. There are 12 residues in the CDR3. V dropped 8 bases and J dropped 5 bases, with 12 bases sitting between them. The CDR3: CASGAVRETQYF. CDR3 DNA sequence: TGTGCCAGCGGGGCAGTGAGGGAGACCCAGTACTTC.

This clonotype appeared many times. V is TRBV29-1 and J is TRBJ2-1; TRBD1 aligns across 7 bases. CDR3 length: 14 residues. V dropped 4 bases and J dropped 4; count of bases not matched to a gene: 7. Per germline, CDR1 SQVTM and CDR2 ANQGSEA. CDR3: CSVVESGGYNEQFF. The CDR3 DNA reads TGCAGCGTTGTTGAGTCAGGGGGTTACAATGAGCAGTTCTTC.

Points on this clonotype: One end of the junction fails to match germline, which may point to a read error. The chain couples TRBV5-6 to TRBJ2-5; no definite D call. Germline V gene lookup returns CDR1 SGHDT and CDR2 YYEEEE. The CDR3 loop spans 13 amino acids. CDR3: CARSLGRLQAQYF. CDR3 sequence (DNA): TGTGCCAGAAGCTTGGGAAGACTTCAGGCCCAGTACTTC.

The chain has TRBV5-6 and TRBJ1-2, with 7 bases fitting TRBD1. Germline CDR1 is SGHDT and CDR2 is YYEEEE. V lost 4 bases, J lost 4 bases, and 4 bases stayed unmatched. The CDR3 totals 13 residues. CDR3 loop: CASSETGVYGYTF. The CDR3 DNA follows: TGTGCCAGCAGCGAAACAGGGGTCTATGGCTACACCTTC.

The sample holds many counts of this clonotype. The gene calls are TRBV4-1 and TRBJ1-1; no firm D call. The CDR3 totals 15 residues. V was shortened by 0 bases and J by 0 bases, with 8 bases between the two germline ends. From germline, CDR1 is MGHRA and CDR2 YSYEKL. This chain's CDR3 is CASSQDPGMNTEAFF. The CDR3 bases are TGCGCCAGCAGCCAAGACCCGGGAATGAACACTGAAGCTTTCTTT.

This clonotype was counted only a few times. The V gene is TRBV12-3 or TRBV12-4, the J gene TRBJ2-1; 15 bases fit TRBD2. This CDR3 region has 15 residues. V lost 8 bases, J lost 7 bases, and 6 bases stayed unmatched. The CDR3 DNA is TGTGCCAGCGGCCCCGGGACTAGCGGGAGGAATGAGCAGTTCTTC. It yields the protein CASGPGTSGRNEQFF.

In this sample, this clonotype turned up many times. This chain uses TRBV5-5 with TRBJ2-3, with 9 bases matching TRBD2. Per germline, CDR1 SGHKS and CDR2 YYEKEE (reference sequence). Germline trimming cut 5 bases from V and 5 bases from J; bases unmatched to any gene: 9. The CDR3 contains 15 residues. CDR3 in amino acids: CASRTRGGFEDTQYF. The CDR3 nucleotides read TGTGCCAGCAGAACGCGGGGGGGCTTCGAAGATACGCAGTATTTT. The complete variable domain, with remaining parts taken from reference TRBV5-5 and TRBJ2-3, reads DAGVTQSPTHLIKTRGQQVTLRCSPISGHKSVSWYQQVLGQGPQFIFQYYEKEERGRGNFPDRFSARQFPNYSSELNVNALLLGDSALYLCASRTRGGFEDTQYFGPGTRLTVL.

J is TRBJ2-3 and V is TRBV12-3 or TRBV12-4; a possible D gene is TRBD2 (6 bases). This CDR3 comprises 16 residues. V dropped 4 bases and J dropped 0 bases, with 14 bases sitting between them. DNA of the CDR3: TGTGCCAGCAGTTCGATCCGGGACTCGAGCACAGATACGCAGTATTTT. The encoded protein is CASSSIRDSSTDTQYF.

This clonotype has just a few counts. The rearrangement joins TRBV20-1 to TRBJ2-1; a weak D match, TRBD1 (6 bases). CDR3 length: 15 residues. Trimming stripped 0 bases from V and 4 bases from J, with 13 bases between. CDR1 and CDR2 (germline): DFQATT, SNEGSKA (reference sequence). The CDR3 region has the DNA TGCAGTGCTAGAGATTCCCGGACAGTATACAATGAGCAGTTCTTC. It yields the protein CSARDSRTVYNEQFF.